The sequence of this T cell receptor (beta chain) was determined in a study of Ad26.COV2.S vaccination and SARS-CoV-2 variants (dated by TCRdb to about 2021). With respect to the entire study: Donors in the vaccine arm were drawn from COV1001, a phase I-IIa trial of Ad26.COV2.S in healthy adults that was multicentre, randomized, double-blind and placebo-controlled. Dosing of Ad26.COV2.S was intramuscular, at either 5x10^10 or 1x10^11 viral particles, delivered as one shot or as two shots spaced 56 days apart. TCRbeta repertoire sequencing was used to assess the specificity and breadth of SARS-CoV-2-reactive T cell receptors after Ad26.COV2.S vaccination. The TCR-sequenced set comprised approximately 32 samples: 19 Ad26.COV2.S vaccine recipients, 5 placebo recipients and 8 SARS-CoV-2 convalescent individuals. Trial participants were randomized into five groups of five, in which low-dose or high-dose Ad26.COV2.S was given once or twice, or placebo was given on both occasions. Investigators remained blinded to trial group allocation during experiments and outcome assessment.

The sample's treatment or condition label, decoded: about 20 received Ad26.COV2.S at low or high dose, single or two shots; about five received placebo; per-sample allocation not given. Repertoires of vaccine and placebo recipients were sequenced from samples collected on day 63 after the first injection. In Cohort 1b, about 27 adults aged 18-55 years were enrolled at a single site in Boston, USA, between 29 July and 7 August 2020. Ad26.COV2.S consisted of a replication-incompetent adenovirus type 26 vector by which a prefusion-stabilized SARS-CoV-2 spike protein from the original Wuhan strain was expressed. The investigation overall reported the following: Vaccine and placebo recipients had similar non-spike TCR breadth, a finding consistent with the vaccine containing only spike. The authors noted that the TCR breadth and depth analyses may have underestimated total T cell responses. The study was not powered for comparison of responses between vaccine doses or regimens. Substantial breadth of spike-specific CD8+ and CD4+ T cell responses was reported after vaccination. Ad26.COV2.S recipients had higher spike-specific TCR breadth than placebo recipients (P = 0.0014).

The immunoSEQ Assay was used to sequence TCRbeta CDR3 regions. After extraction, genomic DNA underwent amplification by bias-controlled multiplex PCR, followed by high-throughput sequencing. As for how the authors treated the data: To quantify the absolute abundance of each unique TCRbeta CDR3 region, sequences were collapsed and filtered. T cell fraction was estimated by normalizing TCRbeta template counts to usable DNA, which was measured by amplifying reference genes present in all nucleated cells. Repertoire TCRs were annotated as SARS-CoV-2-specific by exact matching of V gene, CDR3 amino acid sequence and J gene to a known reactive TCR set. The reference SARS-CoV-2 TCR set was obtained from MIRA and was filtered for enrichment in COVID-19-positive ImmuneCODE repertoires, whereby public or cross-reactive TCRs were removed. Based on the MIRA antigens, annotated TCRs were further analysed at the level of specific ORF or position within ORF. Breadth was defined as the number of annotated unique rearrangements divided by the total number of unique productive rearrangements, and depth was defined as the summed frequency of the annotated unique rearrangements. TCR breadth was compared between groups using two-sided Wilcoxon rank-sum tests. TCRdb took over this immuneACCESS table, retaining in-frame rearrangements with V and J assigned. Such tables are incomplete; in checked studies, under half of the missing clones stem from an unresolved V gene, and the remainder is unexplained. The DNA gave D and trimming, while V, J and clone size come from that table. Within this sample are fewer than 500,000 clones, with around 90% of them counted one time only. Less than 5.5% of the sample is taken by the ten largest.

Relative to germline, V is missing 5 bases and J is missing 0 bases, with 4 bases of the junction outside any gene match. From the cysteine up to the phenylalanine, the CDR3 has a length of 14 residues. Kept here is only the CDR3 DNA, which spans 42 bases and is read in frame from base 1. In the germline V gene, CDR1 corresponds to MNHEY and CDR2 to SVGAGI. As concerns this clone: Its antigen specificity is not known. No qualities accompany the bases; no much larger clone lies one base away.

The TCR originated in a person aged 18-65 years who received the Ad26.COV2.S COVID-19 vaccine or a placebo. The sequencing used peripheral blood, collected in a trial of Ad26.COV2.S vaccine versus placebo. The chain uses TRBV6-5 and TRBJ2-7, and TRBD1 matches 7 of the central bases. This receptor carries the CDR3 CASSRQGFSYEQYF. The sequenced DNA: TGTGCCAGCAGTCGACAGGGTTTCTCCTACGAGCAGTACTTC.